The 27 T cell receptor beta chains listed next were all sequenced from one sample in a study of beta chain features in type 1 diabetes (dated by TCRdb to about 2018). Overall study results and their limits: Type 1 diabetes patients showed a moderate but significant shortening of TCRB CDR3 length in all four CD4+ subsets.

The library was obtained by the immunoSEQ multiplex PCR assay. All of the isolated RNA was reverse transcribed with the High Capacity cDNA Reverse Transcription Kit, so expressed TCRB transcripts were sequenced. TCRdb carries this immuneACCESS record with in-frame sequences only. Its versions omit some clonotypes, under half of them owing to an unresolved V gene in the studies checked, with the rest unexplained. The sample has hundreds of thousands of clones on record, around 15% of them singletons. Clones ranked in the top ten supply about 0.02% of the sample. The antigens for these receptors are not known. The sequencing sample was made of naive CD4+ T cells from blood. The cell subset or site label on this specimen signifies: true naive CD4+ T cells. The receptors originated from a man aged 18 to 29 with type 1 diabetes.

In its sample, this clone was seen a few times. The CDR3 DNA follows: TGTGCCATTAGTACAGGGGATCAGCCCCAGCATTTT. Protein: CAISTGDQPQHF. This chain connects TRBV10-3 to TRBJ1-5; 7 bases are shared with TRBD1. Germline V CDR1 and CDR2: ENHRY, SYGVKD. CDR3 size: 12 residues. The V and J ends lost 9 bases and 5 bases, in that order; junction bases with no gene match: 4.

This clone has more than one count but fewer than ten. V and J are TRBV19 and TRBJ1-1; possible D gene TRBD1, 6 bases. Germline loops: CDR1 LNHDA, CDR2 SQIVND (reference sequence). The CDR3 sequence is 14 residues long. V lost 6 bases and J 1 base, leaving 12 bases between the germline ends. The CDR3: CASRPGHPNTEAFF. CDR3 coding DNA: TGTGCCAGTAGACCGGGACACCCGAACACTGAAGCTTTCTTT.

The chain is built from TRBV1 and TRBJ2-5; TRBD2, as called in the table, went unchecked against the DNA. TRBV1 is termed a pseudogene. The CDR3 runs to 17 residues. Here the CDR3 reads CTSSQVLAGGAAETQYF. CDR3 in DNA: TGCACCAGCAGCCAAGTTCTAGCGGGGGGCGCGGCAGAGACCCAGTACTTC.

The chain uses TRBV29-1 and TRBJ2-1, with D perhaps TRBD2 (6 bases). This CDR3 has 13 amino acids. V gave up 4 bases and J gave up 7 bases, with 14 bases separating them. Per the germline V gene, CDR1 is SQVTM and CDR2 is ANQGSEA. DNA of the CDR3: TGCAGCGTTGTAGCGGAGGGCGCGAATGAGCAGTTCTTC. This sequence encodes CSVVAEGANEQFF.

V usage is TRBV5-4 and J usage is TRBJ2-5; either TRBD1 or TRBD2 may fit D (5 bases each). The length of the CDR3 is 16 residues. Deletions cut 2 bases from V and 5 bases from J, with 19 bases between. Germline V gives CDR1 SGHNT, CDR2 YYREEE (reference sequence). The CDR3 reads CASSFERGLKGETQYF. The CDR3 DNA reads TGTGCCAGCAGCTTCGAACGGGGCCTGAAGGGGGAGACCCAGTACTTC.

This clone was observed a handful of times. V is TRBV15 and J is TRBJ2-3, with no clear D. Germline CDR1 and CDR2: LNHNV and YYDKDF (reference sequence). The ends were cut back, 0 bases at V and 4 bases at J, with 14 bases in the middle. The CDR3 extends over 16 amino acids. CDR3: CATSRDRDSGADTQYF. The CDR3, as DNA: TGTGCCACCAGCAGAGATCGAGACTCCGGAGCAGATACGCAGTATTTT.

In its sample, this clone was seen a few times. The rearrangement links TRBV5-4 to TRBJ2-3; the D gene is possibly TRBD2 (6 bases). CDR3 length: 14 amino acids. CDR1 and CDR2 (germline): SGHNT, YYREEE (reference sequence). The V gene lost 1 base and the J gene lost 3 bases, with 9 bases spanning the gap. The CDR3 here is CASSLYGGTDTQYF. The CDR3 DNA reads TGTGCCAGCAGCTTGTATGGAGGGACAGATACGCAGTATTTT.

A few counts support this clone. CDR3 loop: CAISEGPGEAYGYTF. As DNA, the CDR3 is TGTGCCATCAGTGAAGGGCCAGGAGAAGCCTATGGCTACACCTTC. This chain connects TRBV10-3 to TRBJ1-2; D gene uncertain. The CDR3 extends over 15 amino acids. Between the trimmed V and J ends, which lost 3 bases and 4 bases, there was a span of 15 bases. Germline values: CDR1 ENHRY, CDR2 SYGVKD.

The rearrangement uses TRBV6-5 and TRBJ1-6; 7 nucleotides agree with TRBD1. With 6 bases clipped from V and 4 bases from J, the junction kept 3 bases outside the gene matches. Germline values: CDR1 MNHEY, CDR2 SVGAGI. The CDR3 runs to 14 residues. The CDR3 loop reads CASRTGQYNSPLHF. DNA for the CDR3: TGTGCCAGCAGAACGGGACAGTATAATTCACCCCTCCACTTT.

The chain has TRBV5-6 and TRBJ2-7, with D unresolved. There are 14 residues in the CDR3. Trimming left V 0 bases short and J 3 bases short, with 10 bases between. Germline assignment: CDR1 SGHDT and CDR2 YYEEEE. CDR3 nucleotides: TGTGCCAGCAGCTTGGTCCACACCTTCTACGAGCAGTACTTC. Translating it yields CASSLVHTFYEQYF.

The chain couples TRBV15 to TRBJ1-2, with D possibly being TRBD1 (6 bases). The CDR3 is made up of 14 amino acids. V was cut by 7 bases and J by 3 bases, with 15 bases left in between. Germline V gives CDR1 LNHNV, CDR2 YYDKDF (reference sequence). CDR3 residues: CATTDRASYYGYTF. DNA for the CDR3: TGTGCCACCACGGACAGAGCATCATACTATGGCTACACCTTC.

This rearrangement joins TRBV7-9 to TRBJ2-5; D ambiguous. V was clipped by 0 bases and J by 2 bases, with 16 bases between them. The V gene's germline CDR1 is SEHNR and CDR2 FQNEAQ (reference sequence). The CDR3 contains 17 residues. DNA of the CDR3: TGTGCCAGCAGCTTAGCGTTTGGTATACGAGGACAAGAGACCCAGTACTTC. Translation: CASSLAFGIRGQETQYF.

This clone has a handful of counts. V is TRBV27 and J is TRBJ1-1; a possible D gene is TRBD1 (6 bases). Trimming removed 3 bases at V and 9 bases at J, with 14 bases between. In germline, CDR1 is MNHEY, CDR2 SMNVEV (reference sequence). The CDR3 has 13 amino acids. CDR3 sequence: CASSFPGWDKAFF. In nucleotides, the CDR3 is TGTGCCAGCAGTTTCCCAGGATGGGACAAAGCTTTCTTT.

J is TRBJ1-3 and V is TRBV19; D is unclear. V lost 3 bases to trimming and J lost 4 bases, with 10 bases between them. The germline gives CDR1 LNHDA, CDR2 SQIVND (reference sequence). The CDR3 is made up of 14 amino acids. CDR3 coding DNA: TGTGCCAGTAGTATTGGACTTCGAGGAAACACCATATATTTT. Translation: CASSIGLRGNTIYF.

The V call is TRBV4-2, the J call TRBJ2-1; D unresolved. Germline values: CDR1 LGHNA, CDR2 YNFKEQ. Trimming took 4 bases from V and 8 from J, leaving 9 bases between them. This CDR3 comprises 12 residues. CDR3 sequence reads: CASSRARDEQFF. CDR3 nucleotides: TGTGCCAGCAGCCGGGCCCGGGATGAGCAGTTCTTC.

This clone was observed a few times. The rearrangement uses TRBV6-5 and TRBJ2-7, with D possibly being TRBD1 or TRBD2 (5 bases each). Trimming stripped 7 bases from V and 2 bases from J, with 15 bases between. CDR1 and CDR2 (germline): MNHEY, SVGAGI. The CDR3 is 14 amino acids. CDR3: CASTPGWDPYEQYF. The CDR3 region has the DNA TGTGCCAGCACCCCGGGGTGGGACCCCTACGAGCAGTACTTC.

A few counts support this clone. This chain joins TRBV14 and TRBJ2-3, with D possibly called TRBD1 or TRBD2 (7 bases each). V was clipped by 4 bases and J by 2 bases, with 16 bases between them. From germline, CDR1 is SGHDN and CDR2 FVKESK. The CDR3 is made up of 16 amino acids. Here the CDR3 DNA reads TGTGCCAGCAGCCGAGCGGGACAGCGTTACACAGATACGCAGTATTTT. It specifies CASSRAGQRYTDTQYF.

The chain is built from TRBV9 and TRBJ2-3; D gene ambiguous. The CDR3 totals 11 residues. The germline V and J ends were trimmed by 1 base and 5 bases, with 2 bases remaining between them. Germline CDR1 and CDR2: SGDLS and YYNGEE. The CDR3 loop is CASSVIDTQYF. For the CDR3, the DNA is TGTGCCAGCAGCGTAATAGATACGCAGTATTTT.

About this clone itself: Other DNA sequences within the sample encode an identical CDR3. The V and J genes are TRBV5-1 and TRBJ1-1; D is ambiguous. V was shortened by 1 base and J by 1 base, with 2 bases between the two germline ends. There are 12 residues in the CDR3. CDR1 is SGHRS, CDR2 YFSETQ, per germline. CDR3 residues: CASSLTNTEAFF. CDR3 DNA sequence: TGCGCCAGCAGCTTGACGAACACTGAAGCTTTCTTT.

The sample holds a few counts of this clone. V and J are TRBV30 and TRBJ2-1; possible D gene TRBD1, 5 bases. Germline V gene data show CDR1 as GTSNPN and CDR2 as SVGIG (reference sequence). Trimming cost V 5 bases and J 7 bases, with 9 bases left between them. The CDR3 runs to 11 residues. The CDR3 nucleotides read TGTGCCTGGGGGCAGGGTAATGAGCAGTTCTTC. Its translation is CAWGQGNEQFF.

The V gene is TRBV9, the J gene TRBJ2-3; 7 bases map to TRBD2. Germline V gene lookup returns CDR1 SGDLS and CDR2 YYNGEE. The CDR3 length is 14 residues. J gave up 2 bases and V 2 bases, and 2 bases lay outside the gene matches. As DNA, the CDR3 is TGTGCCAGCAGCGTCCGGGGGGACACAGATACGCAGTATTTT. Translating gives CASSVRGDTDTQYF.

In this sample, this clone turned up a few times. The rearrangement uses TRBV18 and TRBJ1-2; D gene unclear. With 2 bases removed from V and 6 bases from J, the gap between germline ends came to 7 bases. There are 12 residues in the CDR3. Per the germline V gene, CDR1 is KGHSH and CDR2 is LQKENI. CDR3 residues: CASSPDFHGYTF. DNA for the CDR3: TGTGCCAGCTCACCAGATTTCCATGGCTACACCTTC.

This chain uses TRBV29-1 with TRBJ2-5; 10 nucleotides align to TRBD1. The J call may be wrong; the DNA end is better matched by TRBJ2-7. From germline, CDR1 is SQVTM and CDR2 ANQGSEA. The CDR3 loop spans 13 amino acids. The CDR3 here is CSVATGGVYEQYF. The CDR3 DNA sequence: TGCAGCGTTGCGACAGGGGGCGTCTACGAGCAGTACTTC.

This clone came up a few times. V is TRBV5-6 and J is TRBJ1-2; D ambiguous. The CDR3 is 14 amino acids. Deletions cut 1 base from V and 4 bases from J, with 11 bases between. Germline V gene sequence: CDR1 SGHDT, CDR2 YYEEEE. The CDR3 sequence: CASSLQQIPYGYTF. In DNA, the CDR3 is TGTGCCAGCAGCTTGCAACAGATCCCCTATGGCTACACCTTC.

This clone has more than one count but fewer than ten. The chain carries TRBV30 and TRBJ1-5, with D unclear. From germline, CDR1 is GTSNPN and CDR2 SVGIG (reference sequence). CDR3 size: 15 residues. V was cut by 1 base and J by 6 bases, with 16 bases left in between. The CDR3 nucleotides read TGTGCCTGGAGTGATCTAGACGGTGGGCGTCAGCCCCAGCATTTT. Its translation: CAWSDLDGGRQPQHF. Looking up the rest from reference TRBV30 and TRBJ1-5 gives the full variable domain: SQTIHQWPATLVQPVGSPLSLECTVEGTSNPNLYWYRQAAGRGLQLLFYSVGIGQISSEVPQNLSASRPQDRQFILSSKKLLLSDSGFYLCAWSDLDGGRQPQHFGDGTRLSIL.

This clone has just a few counts. The rearrangement joins TRBV6-5 to TRBJ2-1; 9 positions match TRBD1. The CDR3 length is 12 residues. V was clipped by 6 bases and J by 9 bases; unmatched bases: 3. The V gene's germline CDR1 is MNHEY and CDR2 SVGAGI. CDR3 sequence: CASRGTGIEQFF. Written as DNA, the CDR3 is TGTGCCAGCAGAGGGACAGGGATTGAGCAGTTCTTC.

This chain joins TRBV7-9 and TRBJ2-7; 10 bases are shared with TRBD2. The CDR3 contains 16 residues. Germline assignment: CDR1 SEHNR and CDR2 FQNEAQ (reference sequence). With 2 bases clipped from V and 3 bases from J, the junction kept 7 bases outside the gene matches. The CDR3 loop is CASSLIPGTSVYEQYF. The DNA for the CDR3 is TGTGCCAGCAGCTTAATTCCCGGGACTAGCGTCTACGAGCAGTACTTC.